This TCR beta chain derives from a study of blood T cell repertoires in COVID-19. V shed 2 bases and J 7 bases; nucleotides not matched to a gene: 11. CDR1 is KGHDR and CDR2 is SFDVKD in the germline V gene. The CDR3 loop spans 17 amino acids. Self-reported history from a screening survey and questionnaire set each donor's cohort. Under the authors' procedure: For nucleated cells, counts were estimated from reference gene primer amplification. TCRdb's table, derived via immunoSEQ multiplex PCR, lists solely in-frame clones and lacks some. D and trimming come from the DNA, and the V and J calls and clone size come from that table. The sample carries some 320,000 clones, more than 75% recorded once.

Sequencing was done on a sample of PBMCs or T cells enriched from blood (not recorded which). This clonotype was sampled from a woman younger than 45 who had recovered from COVID-19. The chain has TRBV24-1 and TRBJ1-4, with 8 bases fitting TRBD1. The DNA for the CDR3 is TGTGCCACCAGTGATTACCTGGACAGGGAGGGGGGTGAAAAACTGTTTTTT. This sequence encodes CATSDYLDREGGEKLFF.